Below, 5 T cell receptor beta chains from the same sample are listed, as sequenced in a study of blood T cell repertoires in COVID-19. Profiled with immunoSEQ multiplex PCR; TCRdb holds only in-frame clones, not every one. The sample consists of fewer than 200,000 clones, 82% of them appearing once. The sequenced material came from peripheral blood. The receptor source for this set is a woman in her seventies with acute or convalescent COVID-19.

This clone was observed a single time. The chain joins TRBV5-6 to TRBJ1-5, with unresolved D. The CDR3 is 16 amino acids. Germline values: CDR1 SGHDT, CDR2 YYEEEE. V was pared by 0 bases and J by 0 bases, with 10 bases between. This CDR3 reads CASSLGVTSSNQPQHF. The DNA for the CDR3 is TGTGCCAGCAGCTTGGGGGTAACTAGTAGCAATCAGCCCCAGCATTTT.

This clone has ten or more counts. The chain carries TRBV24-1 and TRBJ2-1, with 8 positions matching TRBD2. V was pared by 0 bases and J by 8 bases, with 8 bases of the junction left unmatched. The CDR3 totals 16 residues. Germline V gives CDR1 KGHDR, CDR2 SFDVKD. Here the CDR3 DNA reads TGTGCCACCAGTGATTTGTCTGGCGGGAGGCGGGATGAGCAGTTCTTC. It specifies CATSDLSGGRRDEQFF.

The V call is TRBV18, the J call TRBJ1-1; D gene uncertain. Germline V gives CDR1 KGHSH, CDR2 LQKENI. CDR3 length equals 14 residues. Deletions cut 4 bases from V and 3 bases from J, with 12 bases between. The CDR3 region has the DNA TGTGCCAGCTCACGGGAGAATGGGGACACTGAAGCTTTCTTT. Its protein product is CASSRENGDTEAFF.

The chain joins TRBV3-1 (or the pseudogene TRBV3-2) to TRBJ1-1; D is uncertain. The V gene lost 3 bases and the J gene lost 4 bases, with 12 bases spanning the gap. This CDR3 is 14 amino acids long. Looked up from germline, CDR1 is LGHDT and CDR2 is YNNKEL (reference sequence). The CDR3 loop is CASSHLVEGTEAFF. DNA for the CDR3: TGTGCCAGCAGCCACCTCGTTGAGGGCACTGAAGCTTTCTTT.

DNA for the CDR3: TGTGCCAGCAGTTCGCGACTCGTTACCGCCAAGCATCAAGAGACCCAGTACTTC. Residues: CASSSRLVTAKHQETQYF. V is TRBV28 and J is TRBJ2-5, with no clear D. The ends were cut back, 4 bases at V and 2 bases at J, with 23 bases in the middle. CDR3 length: 18 amino acids. Germline CDR1 is MDHEN and CDR2 is SYDVKM.